This T cell receptor beta chain is drawn from a study of T cell changes during pregnancy in multiple sclerosis. Using immunoSEQ multiplex PCR, the repertoire was profiled, and TCRdb retains in-frame clones only, with some absent. This table holds about 20,000 clones, 70% to 90% found once. This clone is a singleton in its sample. The CDR3 runs 13 residues. Germline CDR1 and CDR2: LNHNV and YYDKDF (reference sequence). V was clipped by 5 bases and J by 3 bases, with 10 bases between them. The source material was CD8+ T cells from peripheral blood mononuclear cells, sampled in the second trimester of pregnancy. The V and J genes are TRBV15 and TRBJ1-1; D may be TRBD1 (5 bases). This clonotype originated in a female donor in good health, enrolled as a control in a pregnancy study. The CDR3 region has the DNA TGTGCCACCAGCTGGAGGGACGACACTGAAGCTTTCTTT. The encoded protein is CATSWRDDTEAFF.